The 5 T cell receptor beta chains below come from one sample, sequenced in a study of T cells after yellow fever vaccination. Each CDR3 protein gets one entry after TCRdb re-called the 5' RACE reads with MiXCR. The repertoire consists of 200,000 to 300,000 distinct CDR3 sequences, with 6.5% to 7.5% occurring once and the leading ten covering about 0.95%. Sample: CD4+ T cells sorted from PBMCs, taken on the day of the yellow fever booster vaccination. The receptors originated from a young man who received the YFV17D yellow fever vaccine.

V gene TRBV29-1 combines with J gene TRBJ2-5; 7 bases agree with TRBD2. The CDR3 contains 13 residues. Germline V gene sequence: CDR1 SQVTM, CDR2 ANQGSEA. V gave up 6 bases and J gave up 5 bases; unmatched junction bases: 9. CDR3 sequence: CSVPLAVGETQYF. The CDR3 DNA sequence: TGCAGCGTACCTCTAGCGGTTGGGGAGACCCAGTACTTC.

This clonotype was counted between two and nine times. J is TRBJ2-4 and V is TRBV12-3 or TRBV12-4; D is tentatively TRBD1 or TRBD2 (6 bases each). This CDR3 has 16 amino acids. Trimming took 0 bases from V and 6 from J, leaving 15 bases between them. CDR3 loop: CASSLALGGPGNIQYF. CDR3 in DNA: TGTGCCAGCAGTTTAGCTTTAGGGGGGCCGGGAAACATTCAGTACTTC.

The chain carries TRBV6-5 and TRBJ2-5, with a tentative D call TRBD2 (6 bases). The V end lost 4 bases, the J end lost 5 bases, and 14 bases lay between the germline ends. The germline V gene encodes CDR1 MNHEY and CDR2 SVGAGI. The CDR3 extends over 14 amino acids. The CDR3 loop reads CASSSSSGGETQYF. CDR3 nucleotides: TGTGCCAGCAGTTCCAGTTCTGGGGGGGAGACCCAGTACTTC.

This clonotype was counted between two and nine times. The chain is built from TRBV6-1 and TRBJ2-7; 8 nucleotides line up with TRBD1. Germline CDR1 reads MNHNS; CDR2 reads SASEGT. Trimming at V came to 7 bases and at J to 4 bases, leaving 12 bases not matched to a gene. CDR3 length: 15 residues. The CDR3, as DNA: TGTGCCAGCAAACGGGACAGGTCCCTCGCTTACGAGCAGTACTTC. Translation: CASKRDRSLAYEQYF.

This chain connects TRBV5-1 to TRBJ2-6; D is undetermined. V was cut by 0 bases and J by 0 bases, with 7 bases left in between. Germline V gene data show CDR1 as SGHRS and CDR2 as YFSETQ. This CDR3 region has 16 residues. The CDR3 protein is CASSLDPFSGANVLTF. In DNA form, the CDR3 reads TGCGCCAGCAGCTTGGACCCATTCTCTGGGGCCAACGTCCTGACTTTC. The full variable domain, rest sourced from reference TRBV5-1 and TRBJ2-6, is KAGVTQTPRYLIKTRGQQVTLSCSPISGHRSVSWYQQTPGQGLQFLFEYFSETQRNKGNFPGRFSGRQFSNSRSEMNVSTLELGDSALYLCASSLDPFSGANVLTFGAGSRLTVL.